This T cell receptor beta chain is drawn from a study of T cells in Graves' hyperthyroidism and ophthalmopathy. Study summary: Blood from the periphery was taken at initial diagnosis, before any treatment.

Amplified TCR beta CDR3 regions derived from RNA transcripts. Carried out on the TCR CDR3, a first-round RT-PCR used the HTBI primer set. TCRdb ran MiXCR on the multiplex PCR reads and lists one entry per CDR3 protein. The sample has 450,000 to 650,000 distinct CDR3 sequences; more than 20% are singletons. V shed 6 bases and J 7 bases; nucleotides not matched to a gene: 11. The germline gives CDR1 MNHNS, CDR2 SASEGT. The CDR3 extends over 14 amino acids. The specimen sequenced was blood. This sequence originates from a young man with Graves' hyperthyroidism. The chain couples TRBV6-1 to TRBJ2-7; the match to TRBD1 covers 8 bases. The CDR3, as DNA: TGTGCCAGCAGCGTGACAGGGGAGGCCGGGGAGCAGTACTTC. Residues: CASSVTGEAGEQYF.